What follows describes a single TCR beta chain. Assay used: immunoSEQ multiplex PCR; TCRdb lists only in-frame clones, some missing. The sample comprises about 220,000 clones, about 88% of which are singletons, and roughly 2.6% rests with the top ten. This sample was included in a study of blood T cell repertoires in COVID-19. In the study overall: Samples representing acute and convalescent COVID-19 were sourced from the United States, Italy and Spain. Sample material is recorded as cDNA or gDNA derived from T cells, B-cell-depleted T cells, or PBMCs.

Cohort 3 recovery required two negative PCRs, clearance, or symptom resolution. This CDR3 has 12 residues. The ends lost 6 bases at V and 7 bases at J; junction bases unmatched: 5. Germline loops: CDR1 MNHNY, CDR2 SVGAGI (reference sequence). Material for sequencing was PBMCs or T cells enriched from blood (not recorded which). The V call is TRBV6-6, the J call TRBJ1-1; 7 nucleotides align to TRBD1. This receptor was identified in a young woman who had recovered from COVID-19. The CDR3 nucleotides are TGTGCCAGCAGAGCAGGGGGTGGTGAAGCTTTCTTT. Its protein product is CASRAGGGEAFF.